This T cell receptor beta chain stems from a study of blood T cell repertoires in COVID-19. Study-level information: Samples came from the United States, Italy and Spain, spanning acute and convalescent COVID-19.

This clone was counted a single time. Repertoires were generated with immunoSEQ multiplex PCR, while TCRdb's copy carries only in-frame clones and drops some. The table records 260,000 or so clones, approximately 88% of them present only once. Trimming removed 0 bases from V and 0 bases from J, with 9 bases in between. Germline-derived CDR1 and CDR2 are SGHNT and YYREEE (reference sequence). This CDR3 region has 15 residues. The chain employs TRBV5-4 and TRBJ2-5; D remains ambiguous. This TCR was recovered from a woman aged 40 to 50 with acute COVID-19. Source material: PBMCs or T cells enriched from blood (not recorded which). CDR3 coding DNA: TGTGCCAGCAGCTTGGGTCTGGAGTACCAAGAGACCCAGTACTTC. Encoded protein: CASSLGLEYQETQYF.